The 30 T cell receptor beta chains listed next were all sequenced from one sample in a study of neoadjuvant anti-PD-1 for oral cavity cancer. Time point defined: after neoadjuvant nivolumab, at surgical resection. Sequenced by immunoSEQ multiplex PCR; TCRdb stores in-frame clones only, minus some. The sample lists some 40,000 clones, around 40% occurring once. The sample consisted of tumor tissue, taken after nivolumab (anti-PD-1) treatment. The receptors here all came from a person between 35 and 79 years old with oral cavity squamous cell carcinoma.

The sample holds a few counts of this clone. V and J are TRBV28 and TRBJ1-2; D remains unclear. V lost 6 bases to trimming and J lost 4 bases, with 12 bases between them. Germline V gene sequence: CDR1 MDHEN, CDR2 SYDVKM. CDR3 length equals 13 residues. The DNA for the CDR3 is TGTGCCAGCAGCGACCTTCTAACCTATGGCTACACCTTC. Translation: CASSDLLTYGYTF.

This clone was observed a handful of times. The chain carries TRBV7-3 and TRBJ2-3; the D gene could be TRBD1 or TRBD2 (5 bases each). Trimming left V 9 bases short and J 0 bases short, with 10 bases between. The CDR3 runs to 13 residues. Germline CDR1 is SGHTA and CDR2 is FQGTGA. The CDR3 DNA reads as TGTGCCAGTCGGGGCGGCAGCACAGATACGCAGTATTTT. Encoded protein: CASRGGSTDTQYF.

The CDR3 coding sequence is TGTGCCAGCAGTTTACCACTAGCGCTTATGAATGAGCAGTTCTTC. This gives the protein CASSLPLALMNEQFF. The genes are TRBV28 and TRBJ2-1; TRBD2 matches 7 bases. This CDR3 region has 15 residues. Germline lookup yields CDR1 MDHEN and CDR2 SYDVKM. V shed 2 bases and J 7 bases; nucleotides not matched to a gene: 8.

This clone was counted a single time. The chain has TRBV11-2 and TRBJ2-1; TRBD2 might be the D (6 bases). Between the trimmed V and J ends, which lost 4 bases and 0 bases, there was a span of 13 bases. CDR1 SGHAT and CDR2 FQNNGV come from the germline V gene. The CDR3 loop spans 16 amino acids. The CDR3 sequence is CASSYRQTSSYNEQFF. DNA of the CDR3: TGTGCCAGCAGCTACCGACAGACTAGCTCCTACAATGAGCAGTTCTTC.

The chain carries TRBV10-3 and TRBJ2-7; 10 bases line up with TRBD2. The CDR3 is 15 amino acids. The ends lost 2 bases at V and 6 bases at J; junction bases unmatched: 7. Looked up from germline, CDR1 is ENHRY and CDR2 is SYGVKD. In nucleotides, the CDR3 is TGTGCCATCAGTGAGGCGGCTAGCGGGGGTGGCGAGCAGTACTTC. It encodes CAISEAASGGGEQYF.

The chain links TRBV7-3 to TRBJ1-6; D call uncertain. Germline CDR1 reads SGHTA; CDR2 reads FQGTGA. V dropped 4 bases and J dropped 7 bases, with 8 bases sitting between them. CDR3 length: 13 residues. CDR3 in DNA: TGTGCCAGCAGCTATGTAAGGAATTCACCCCTCCACTTT. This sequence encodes CASSYVRNSPLHF.

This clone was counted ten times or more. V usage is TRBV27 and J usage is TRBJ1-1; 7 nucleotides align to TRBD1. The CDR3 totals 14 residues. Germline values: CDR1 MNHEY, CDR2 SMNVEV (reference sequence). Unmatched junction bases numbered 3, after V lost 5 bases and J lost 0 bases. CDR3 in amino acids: CASSPGQLNTEAFF. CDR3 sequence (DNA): TGTGCCAGCAGTCCGGGACAGCTGAACACTGAAGCTTTCTTT.

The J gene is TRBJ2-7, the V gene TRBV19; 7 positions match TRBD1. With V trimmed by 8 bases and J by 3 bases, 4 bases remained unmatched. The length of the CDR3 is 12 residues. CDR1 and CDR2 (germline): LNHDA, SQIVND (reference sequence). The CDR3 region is CASFPGGYEQYF. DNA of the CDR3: TGTGCCAGTTTTCCAGGGGGCTACGAGCAGTACTTC.

CDR3 loop: CASSIGGPSGDNSYNEQFF. CDR3 DNA sequence: TGTGCCAGTAGTATAGGTGGCCCTAGCGGGGATAACTCCTACAATGAGCAGTTCTTC. The chain joins TRBV19 to TRBJ2-1, with TRBD2 identical over 9 bases. V was clipped by 1 base and J by 0 bases; unmatched bases: 10. CDR3 length equals 19 residues. CDR1 LNHDA and CDR2 SQIVND come from the germline V gene (reference sequence).

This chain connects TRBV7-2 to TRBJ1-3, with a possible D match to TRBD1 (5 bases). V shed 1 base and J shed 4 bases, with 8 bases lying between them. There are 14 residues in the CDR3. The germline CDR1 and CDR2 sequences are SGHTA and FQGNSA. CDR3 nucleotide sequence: TGTGCCAGCAGCTTAGGATACAGGGGAAACACCATATATTTT. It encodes CASSLGYRGNTIYF. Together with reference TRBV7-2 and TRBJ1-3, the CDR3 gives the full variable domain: GAGVSQSPSNKVTEKGKDVELRCDPISGHTALYWYRQSLGQGLEFLIYFQGNSAPDKSGLPSDRFSAERTGGSVSTLTIQRTQQEDSAVYLCASSLGYRGNTIYFGEGSWLTVV.

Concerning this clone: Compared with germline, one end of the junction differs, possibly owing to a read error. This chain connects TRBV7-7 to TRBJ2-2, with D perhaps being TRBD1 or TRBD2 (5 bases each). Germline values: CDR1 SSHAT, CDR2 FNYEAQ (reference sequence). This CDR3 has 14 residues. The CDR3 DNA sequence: TGTGCTAGCAGCTCCGGGACGGGCACCGGGGAGCTGTTTTTT. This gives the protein CASSSGTGTGELFF. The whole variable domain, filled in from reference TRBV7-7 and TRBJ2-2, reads GAGVSQSPRYKVTKRGQDVTLRCDPISSHATLYWYQQALGQGPEFLTYFNYEAQPDKSGLPSDRFSAERPEGSISTLTIQRTEQRDSAMYRCASSSGTGTGELFFGEGSRLTVL.

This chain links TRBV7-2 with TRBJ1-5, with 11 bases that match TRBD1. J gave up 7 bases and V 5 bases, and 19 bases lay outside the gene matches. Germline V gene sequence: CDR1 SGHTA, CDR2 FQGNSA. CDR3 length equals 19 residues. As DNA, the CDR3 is TGTGCCAGCAGCCCCCTGGGACAGGGGGGTTACCGGTCGGGGCAGCCCCAGCATTTT. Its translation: CASSPLGQGGYRSGQPQHF.

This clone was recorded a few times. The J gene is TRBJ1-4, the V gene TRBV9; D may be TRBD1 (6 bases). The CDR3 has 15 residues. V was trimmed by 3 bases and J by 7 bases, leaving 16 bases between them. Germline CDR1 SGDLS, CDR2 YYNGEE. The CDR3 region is CASSATSGEGEKLFF. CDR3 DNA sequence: TGTGCCAGCAGCGCGACATCAGGGGAAGGTGAAAAACTGTTTTTT.

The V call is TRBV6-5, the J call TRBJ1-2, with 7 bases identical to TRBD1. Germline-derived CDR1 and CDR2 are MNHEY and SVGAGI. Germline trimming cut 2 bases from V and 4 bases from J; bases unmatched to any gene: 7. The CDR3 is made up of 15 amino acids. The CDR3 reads CASSYGQGVIYGYTF. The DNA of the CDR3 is TGTGCCAGCAGTTACGGGCAGGGGGTGATCTATGGCTACACCTTC.

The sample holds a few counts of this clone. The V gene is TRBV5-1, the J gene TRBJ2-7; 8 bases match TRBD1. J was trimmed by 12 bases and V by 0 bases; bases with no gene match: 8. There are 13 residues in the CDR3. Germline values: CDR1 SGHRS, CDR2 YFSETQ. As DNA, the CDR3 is TGCGCCAGCAGCTTGGACGGGACAGGCATGCTGTACTTC. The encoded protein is CASSLDGTGMLYF.

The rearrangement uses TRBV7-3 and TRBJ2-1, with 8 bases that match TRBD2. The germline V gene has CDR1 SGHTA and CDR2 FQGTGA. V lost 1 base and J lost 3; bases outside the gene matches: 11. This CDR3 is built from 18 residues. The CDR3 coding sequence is TGTGCCAGCAGCTTAAGGGGGGTGACTAGCGCTGACTACAATGAGCAGTTCTTC. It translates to CASSLRGVTSADYNEQFF.

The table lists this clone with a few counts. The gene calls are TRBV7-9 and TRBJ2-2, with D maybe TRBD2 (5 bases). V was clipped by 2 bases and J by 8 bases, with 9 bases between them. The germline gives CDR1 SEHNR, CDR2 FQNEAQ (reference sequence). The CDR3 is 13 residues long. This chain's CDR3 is CASSLIGGGELFF. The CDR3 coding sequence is TGTGCCAGCAGCTTAATCGGCGGGGGGGAGCTGTTTTTT.

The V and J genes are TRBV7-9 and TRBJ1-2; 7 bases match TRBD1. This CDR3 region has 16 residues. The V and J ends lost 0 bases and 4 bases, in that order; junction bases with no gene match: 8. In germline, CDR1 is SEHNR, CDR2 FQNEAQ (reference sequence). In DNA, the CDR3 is TGTGCCAGCAGCTTAGCAGGGGGCCAGGCCATCTATGGCTACACCTTC. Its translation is CASSLAGGQAIYGYTF.

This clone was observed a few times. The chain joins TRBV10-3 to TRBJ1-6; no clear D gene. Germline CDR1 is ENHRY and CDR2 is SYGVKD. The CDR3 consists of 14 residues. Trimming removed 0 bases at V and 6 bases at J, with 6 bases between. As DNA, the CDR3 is TGTGCCATCAGTGAGTCGGGCAGTAATTCACCCCTCCACTTT. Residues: CAISESGSNSPLHF.

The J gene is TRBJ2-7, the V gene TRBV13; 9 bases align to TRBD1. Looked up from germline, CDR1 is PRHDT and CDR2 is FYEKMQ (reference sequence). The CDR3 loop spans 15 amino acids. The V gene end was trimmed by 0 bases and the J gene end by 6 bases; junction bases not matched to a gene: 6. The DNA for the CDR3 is TGTGCCAGCAGCTTAGGAACGGGACAGGGAATCGAGCAGTACTTC. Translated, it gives CASSLGTGQGIEQYF.

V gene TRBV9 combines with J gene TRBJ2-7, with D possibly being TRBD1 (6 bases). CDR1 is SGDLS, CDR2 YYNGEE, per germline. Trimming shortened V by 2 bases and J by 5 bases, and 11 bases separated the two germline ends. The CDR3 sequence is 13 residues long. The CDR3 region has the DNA TGTGCCAGCAGCGTCAACCCAGGGGACGAGCAGTACTTC. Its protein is CASSVNPGDEQYF.

The CDR3 bases are TGTGCCAGCAGCTCCTACACAGATACGCAGTATTTT. As protein: CASSSYTDTQYF. The V gene is TRBV7-2, the J gene TRBJ2-3; D is ambiguous. In germline, CDR1 is SGHTA, CDR2 FQGNSA. Trimming took off 4 bases at V and 2 bases at J, with 4 bases between the two ends. The CDR3 extends over 12 amino acids. The full variable domain, its missing parts supplied by reference TRBV7-2 and TRBJ2-3, is GAGVSQSPSNKVTEKGKDVELRCDPISGHTALYWYRQSLGQGLEFLIYFQGNSAPDKSGLPSDRFSAERTGGSVSTLTIQRTQQEDSAVYLCASSSYTDTQYFGPGTRLTVL.

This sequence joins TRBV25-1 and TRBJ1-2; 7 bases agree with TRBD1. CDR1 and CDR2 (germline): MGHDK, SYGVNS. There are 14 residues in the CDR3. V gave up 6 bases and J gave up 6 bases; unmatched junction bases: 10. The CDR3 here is CASSVTKTGDGYTF. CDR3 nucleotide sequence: TGTGCCAGCAGCGTAACCAAAACAGGGGATGGCTACACCTTC.

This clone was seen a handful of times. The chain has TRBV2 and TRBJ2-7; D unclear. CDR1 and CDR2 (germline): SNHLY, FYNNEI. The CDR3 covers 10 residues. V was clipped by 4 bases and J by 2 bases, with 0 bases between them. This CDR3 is CASSAYEQYF. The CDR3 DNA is TGTGCCAGCAGTGCCTACGAGCAGTACTTC.

CDR3: CASNRPGQGNEKLFF. DNA of the CDR3: TGTGCCAGCAACAGGCCGGGACAGGGCAATGAAAAACTGTTTTTT. V and J are TRBV2 and TRBJ1-4; 9 nucleotides agree with TRBD1. Germline-derived CDR1 and CDR2 are SNHLY and FYNNEI. J was trimmed by 5 bases and V by 7 bases; bases with no gene match: 8. The CDR3 extends over 15 amino acids.

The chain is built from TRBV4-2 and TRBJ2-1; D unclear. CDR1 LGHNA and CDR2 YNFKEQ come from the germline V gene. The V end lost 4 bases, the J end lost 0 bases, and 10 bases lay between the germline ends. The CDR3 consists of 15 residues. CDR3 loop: CASSLHYYSYNEQFF. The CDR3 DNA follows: TGTGCCAGCAGCCTCCACTACTACTCCTACAATGAGCAGTTCTTC.

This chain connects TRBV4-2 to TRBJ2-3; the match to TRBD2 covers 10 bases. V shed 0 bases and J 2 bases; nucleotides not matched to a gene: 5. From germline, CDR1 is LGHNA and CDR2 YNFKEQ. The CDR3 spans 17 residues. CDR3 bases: TGTGCCAGCAGCCAAGATAGACTAGCGGGCTACACAGATACGCAGTATTTT. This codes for CASSQDRLAGYTDTQYF.

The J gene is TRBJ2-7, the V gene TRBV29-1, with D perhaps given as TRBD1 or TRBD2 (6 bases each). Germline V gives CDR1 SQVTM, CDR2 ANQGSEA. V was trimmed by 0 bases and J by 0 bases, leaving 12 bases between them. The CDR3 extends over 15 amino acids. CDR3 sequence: CSVEDPGASSYEQYF. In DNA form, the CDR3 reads TGCAGCGTTGAAGATCCGGGGGCCAGCTCCTACGAGCAGTACTTC.

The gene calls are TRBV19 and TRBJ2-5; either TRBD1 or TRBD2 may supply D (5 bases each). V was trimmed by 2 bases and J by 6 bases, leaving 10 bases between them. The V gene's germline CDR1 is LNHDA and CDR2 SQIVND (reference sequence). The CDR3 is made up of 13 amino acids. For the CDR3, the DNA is TGTGCCAGTAGTATATTGAGGGGTCAGACCCAGTACTTC. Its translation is CASSILRGQTQYF. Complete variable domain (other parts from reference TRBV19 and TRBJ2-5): DGGITQSPKYLFRKEGQNVTLSCEQNLNHDAMYWYRQDPGQGLRLIYYSQIVNDFQKGDIAEGYSVSREKKESFPLTVTSAQKNPTAFYLCASSILRGQTQYFGPGTRLLVL.

The CDR3 region is CASSVLQGANTEAFF. DNA for the CDR3: TGCGCCAGCAGCGTCCTACAGGGGGCGAACACTGAAGCTTTCTTT. The chain recombines TRBV5-1 with TRBJ1-1, with TRBD1 identical over 9 bases. Germline V gives CDR1 SGHRS, CDR2 YFSETQ. The CDR3 consists of 15 residues. The V and J ends lost 4 bases and 1 base, in that order; junction bases with no gene match: 5.